In this sample, the clone carrying this T cell receptor (beta chain) turned up many times. Its antigen remains unknown. This record belongs to a study of T-cell reconstitution after alpha-beta-depleted transplantation in children. Notes on the study in general: Reports say that about two months after transplant, the alpha-beta T cells came out of several hundred graft clones that had expanded. High day-60 TCRbeta diversity in some patients came from surviving recipient T cells and thymic progenitors. When one year had passed after transplant, most T-cell counts and diversity came from newly produced T cells.

Germline V gene data show CDR1 as SGHRS and CDR2 as YFSETQ. The CDR3 sequence is 15 residues long. The V gene end was trimmed by 4 bases and the J gene end by 8 bases; junction bases not matched to a gene: 10. Unique molecular identifiers were used to barcode this TCRbeta library. One entry per CDR3 protein results from TCRdb running MiXCR on the PCR reads. This sample has 200,000 to 250,000 distinct CDR3 sequences; roughly 11% occur once, and the top ten carry 28%. The TCR sequence derives from a child in the first two years of life with acute myeloid leukemia, due to receive a stem cell transplant. The specimen comprised PBMCs, sampled before TCRalphabeta/CD19-depleted stem cell transplant. The chain is built from TRBV5-1 and TRBJ2-1; 9 bases match TRBD1. For the CDR3, the DNA is TGCGCCAGCAGCGATATACAGGGGGCAGGGGATGAGCAGTTCTTC. Encoded protein: CASSDIQGAGDEQFF.